This T cell receptor beta chain was found in a study of cytomegalovirus exposure and HLA in healthy donors. The V gene's germline CDR1 is SGHVS and CDR2 FNYEAQ. This CDR3 is 14 amino acids long. V shed 2 bases and J 5 bases; nucleotides not matched to a gene: 5. This clone has a handful of counts. PCR employed 60 Vbeta and 13 Jbeta primers. Produced via immunoSEQ multiplex PCR; TCRdb's table is partial and in-frame only. In the table there are around 140,000 clones, approximately 80% of which are singletons. This chain connects TRBV7-6 to TRBJ1-1, with 7 nucleotides matching TRBD1. The clonotype originates from a woman between 18 and 29 years old in good health and CMV-seropositive. Sequencing was carried out using PBMCs. The CDR3 protein is CASSLPGQLTEAFF. In DNA, the CDR3 is TGTGCCAGCAGCTTACCGGGACAGTTAACTGAAGCTTTCTTT.